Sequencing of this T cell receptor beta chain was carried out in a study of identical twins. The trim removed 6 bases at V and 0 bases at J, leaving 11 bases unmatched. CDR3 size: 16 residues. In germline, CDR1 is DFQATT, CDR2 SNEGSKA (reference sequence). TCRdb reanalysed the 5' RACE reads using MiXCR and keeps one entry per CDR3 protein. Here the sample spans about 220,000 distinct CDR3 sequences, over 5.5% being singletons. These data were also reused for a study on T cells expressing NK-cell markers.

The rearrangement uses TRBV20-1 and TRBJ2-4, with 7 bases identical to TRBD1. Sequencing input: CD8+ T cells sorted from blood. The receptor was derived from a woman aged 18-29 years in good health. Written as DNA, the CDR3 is TGCAGTGCCCCTAAGGGGGCTTTTCTAGCCAAAAACATTCAGTACTTC. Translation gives CSAPKGAFLAKNIQYF.